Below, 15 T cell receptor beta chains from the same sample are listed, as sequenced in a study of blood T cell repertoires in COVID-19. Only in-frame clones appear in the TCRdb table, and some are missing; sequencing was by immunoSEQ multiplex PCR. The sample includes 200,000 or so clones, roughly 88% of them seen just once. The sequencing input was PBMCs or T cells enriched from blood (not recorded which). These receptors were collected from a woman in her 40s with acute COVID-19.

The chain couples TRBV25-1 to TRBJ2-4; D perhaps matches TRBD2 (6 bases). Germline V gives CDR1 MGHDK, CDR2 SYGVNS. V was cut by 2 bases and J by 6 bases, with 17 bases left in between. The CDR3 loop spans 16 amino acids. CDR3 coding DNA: TGTGCCAGCAGTGAAAGGTTGGGGCGGGGACTAAACATTCAGTACTTC. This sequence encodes CASSERLGRGLNIQYF.

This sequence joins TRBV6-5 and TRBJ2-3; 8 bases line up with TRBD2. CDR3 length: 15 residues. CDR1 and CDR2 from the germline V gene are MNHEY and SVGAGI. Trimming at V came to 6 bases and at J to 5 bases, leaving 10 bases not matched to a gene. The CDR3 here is CASRISYRGGDTQYF. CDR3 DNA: TGTGCCAGCAGGATCTCTTACCGGGGGGGAGATACGCAGTATTTT.

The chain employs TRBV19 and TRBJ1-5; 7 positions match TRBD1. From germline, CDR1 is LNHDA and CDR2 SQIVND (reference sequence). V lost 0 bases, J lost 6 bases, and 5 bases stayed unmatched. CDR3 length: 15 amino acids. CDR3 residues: CASSIESSGGQPQHF. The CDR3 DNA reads TGTGCCAGTAGTATAGAGTCGTCAGGGGGTCAGCCCCAGCATTTT.

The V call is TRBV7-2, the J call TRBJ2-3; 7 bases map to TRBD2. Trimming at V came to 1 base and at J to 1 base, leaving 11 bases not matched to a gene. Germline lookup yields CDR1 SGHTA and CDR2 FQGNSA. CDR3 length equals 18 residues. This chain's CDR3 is CASSLVRGTGGGTDTQYF. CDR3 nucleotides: TGTGCCAGCAGCTTAGTCCGCGGGACGGGGGGTGGCACAGATACGCAGTATTTT.

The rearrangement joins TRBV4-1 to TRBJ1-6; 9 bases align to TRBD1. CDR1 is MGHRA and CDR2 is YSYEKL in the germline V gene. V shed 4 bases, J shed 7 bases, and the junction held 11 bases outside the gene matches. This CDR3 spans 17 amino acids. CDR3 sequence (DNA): TGCGCCAGCAGCCCCGTATGGACAGGGGTAGGGAATTCACCCCTCCACTTT. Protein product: CASSPVWTGVGNSPLHF.

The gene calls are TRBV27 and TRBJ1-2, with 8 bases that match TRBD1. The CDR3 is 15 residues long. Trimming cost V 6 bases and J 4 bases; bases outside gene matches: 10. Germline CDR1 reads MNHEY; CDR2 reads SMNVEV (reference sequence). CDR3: CASRQDREGVYGYTF. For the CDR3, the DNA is TGTGCCAGCAGACAGGACAGGGAGGGGGTCTATGGCTACACCTTC.

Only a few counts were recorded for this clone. The CDR3 protein is CSARDAAGELFF. In DNA form, the CDR3 reads TGCAGCGCACGGGATGCGGCCGGGGAGCTGTTTTTT. The chain recombines TRBV29-1 with TRBJ2-2; the D gene is possibly TRBD2 (5 bases). CDR1 is SQVTM, CDR2 ANQGSEA, per germline. The V end lost 7 bases, the J end lost 6 bases, and 12 bases lay between the germline ends. This CDR3 contains 12 residues.

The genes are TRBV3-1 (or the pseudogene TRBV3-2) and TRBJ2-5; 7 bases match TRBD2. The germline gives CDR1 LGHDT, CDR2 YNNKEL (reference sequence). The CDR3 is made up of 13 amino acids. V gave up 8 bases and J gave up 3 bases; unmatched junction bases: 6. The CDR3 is CASSAGVEETQYF. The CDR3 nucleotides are TGTGCCAGCTCGGCGGGAGTTGAAGAGACCCAGTACTTC.

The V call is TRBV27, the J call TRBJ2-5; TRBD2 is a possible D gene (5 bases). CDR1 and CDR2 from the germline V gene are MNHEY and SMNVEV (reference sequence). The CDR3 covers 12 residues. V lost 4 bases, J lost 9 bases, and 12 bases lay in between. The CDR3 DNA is TGTGCCAGCAGTTCCCACAAGGGAGCCCAGTACTTC. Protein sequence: CASSSHKGAQYF.

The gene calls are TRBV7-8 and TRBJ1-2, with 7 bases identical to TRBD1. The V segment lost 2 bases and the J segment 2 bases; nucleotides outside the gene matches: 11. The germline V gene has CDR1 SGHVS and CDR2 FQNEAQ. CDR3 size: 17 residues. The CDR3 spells CASSLSAFTGANYGYTF. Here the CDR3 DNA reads TGTGCCAGCAGCTTATCGGCGTTCACAGGGGCCAACTATGGCTACACCTTC.

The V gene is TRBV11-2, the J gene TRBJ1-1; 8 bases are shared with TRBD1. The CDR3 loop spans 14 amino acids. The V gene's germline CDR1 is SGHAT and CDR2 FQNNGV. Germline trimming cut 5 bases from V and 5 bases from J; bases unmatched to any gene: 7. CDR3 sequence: CASSRGQGGTEAFF. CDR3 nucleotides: TGTGCCAGCAGCCGAGGACAGGGTGGGACTGAAGCTTTCTTT.

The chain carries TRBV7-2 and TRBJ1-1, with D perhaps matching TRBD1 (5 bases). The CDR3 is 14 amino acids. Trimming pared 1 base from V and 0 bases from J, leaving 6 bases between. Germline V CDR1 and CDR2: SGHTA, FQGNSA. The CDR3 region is CASSLEGMNTEAFF. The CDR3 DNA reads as TGTGCCAGCAGCTTAGAGGGGATGAACACTGAAGCTTTCTTT.

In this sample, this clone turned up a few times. CDR3 sequence: CATSNTGTLTNEQFF. CDR3 nucleotides: TGTGCCACCAGCAACACAGGGACCCTTACCAATGAGCAGTTCTTC. The chain is built from TRBV24-1 and TRBJ2-1, with D maybe TRBD1 (6 bases). With 7 bases removed from V and 6 bases from J, the gap between germline ends came to 18 bases. The CDR3 has 15 residues. Germline V lookup: CDR1 KGHDR, CDR2 SFDVKD.

CDR3 bases: TGTGCCAGTAGTATAGGCGGGGCAGGACGAGGCTACACCTTC. Protein: CASSIGGAGRGYTF. This chain links TRBV19 with TRBJ1-2; D is possibly TRBD1 (5 bases). Germline CDR1 LNHDA, CDR2 SQIVND (reference sequence). The CDR3 runs to 14 residues. The V end lost 1 base, the J end lost 8 bases, and 14 bases lay between the germline ends.

The CDR3 bases are TGTGCCAGCAGTCTCCCGGGTCGCGGTAAAGATTTCTTT. Protein sequence: CASSLPGRGKDFF. The rearrangement joins TRBV7-9 to TRBJ1-1; D is unresolved. Germline V CDR1 and CDR2: SEHNR, FQNEAQ (reference sequence). Trimming shortened V by 6 bases and J by 13 bases, and 21 bases separated the two germline ends. There are 13 residues in the CDR3. The full variable domain, completed using reference TRBV7-9 and TRBJ1-1, is DTGVSQNPRHKITKRGQNVTFRCDPISEHNRLYWYRQTLGQGPEFLTYFQNEAQLEKSRLLSDRFSAERPKGSFSTLEIQRTEQGDSAMYLCASSLPGRGKDFFGQGTRLTVV.